Presented here are 10 T cell receptor beta chains from one specimen sequenced in a study of T-cell memory formation after mild COVID-19 (dated by TCRdb to about 2021). Libraries came from 5' RACE. The sequencing machine was an Illumina NovaSeq 6000. TCRdb passed the public sequencing reads through fastp at Q25 and MiXCR, retaining productive beta sequences. Records with the same CDR3 protein are collapsed into one entry carrying the most frequent genes and DNA. This sample has approximately 560,000 distinct CDR3 sequences in its table, and 17% of those were observed once. About 8.1% of the sample is in the top ten clones. The sequenced sample was PBMCs or a T cell subset sorted from them (not recorded which). These receptors originate from an adult woman who had mild COVID-19 (a few samples of this study predate the infection). The sample titles of this study are shuffled in the database, so cell type and time point are left out; the donor was told from shared clones.

This clonotype was observed a few times. This chain uses TRBV10-2 with TRBJ2-7, with 12 nucleotides matching TRBD1. Germline assignment: CDR1 WSHSY and CDR2 SAAADI. The CDR3 extends over 13 amino acids. The junction had 5 bases not matched to a gene; V was cut back by 7 bases and J by 7 bases. The CDR3 protein is CASKGQGALEQYF. The CDR3, as DNA: TGCGCCAGCAAGGGACAGGGGGCGCTTGAGCAGTACTTC.

The chain couples TRBV7-9 to TRBJ2-5, with TRBD1 matching over 8 bases. The CDR3 sequence is 17 residues long. Germline CDR1 is SEHNR and CDR2 is FQNEAQ (reference sequence). V gave up 6 bases and J gave up 5 bases; unmatched junction bases: 17. The CDR3 DNA is TGTGCCAGCAGTTACATCAGACAGGGGAGGAGAGCGGAGACCCAGTACTTC. Encoded protein: CASSYIRQGRRAETQYF.

The V gene is TRBV7-2, the J gene TRBJ2-7, with a tentative D call TRBD1 (6 bases). The length of the CDR3 is 14 residues. Germline V gene sequence: CDR1 SGHTA, CDR2 FQGNSA. Trimming removed 5 bases at V and 0 bases at J, with 11 bases between. CDR3 sequence: CASSPWTASYEQYF. The CDR3 bases are TGTGCCAGCAGCCCGTGGACAGCCTCCTACGAGCAGTACTTC.

This clonotype has ten or more counts. The rearrangement uses TRBV19 and TRBJ1-2; TRBD1 is a possible D gene (5 bases). The CDR3 spans 13 residues. With 8 bases removed from V and 6 bases from J, the gap between germline ends came to 16 bases. Looked up from germline, CDR1 is LNHDA and CDR2 is SQIVND (reference sequence). CDR3 coding DNA: TGTGCCAGTGGGCCACGGGGCGGACATGGCTACACCTTC. Its translation: CASGPRGGHGYTF.

Many counts were recorded for this clonotype. V gene TRBV5-4 combines with J gene TRBJ2-7, with 7 bases fitting TRBD1. V shed 4 bases and J 3 bases; nucleotides not matched to a gene: 4. Germline CDR1 reads SGHNT; CDR2 reads YYREEE (reference sequence). The CDR3 sequence is 13 residues long. CDR3 sequence (DNA): TGTGCCAGCAGCATGGGACAGCTCTACGAGCAGTACTTC. It is translated as CASSMGQLYEQYF.

This rearrangement joins TRBV3-1 to TRBJ2-4; D gene ambiguous. Germline CDR1 is LGHDT and CDR2 is YNNKEL (reference sequence). Trimming removed 0 bases at V and 7 bases at J, with 10 bases between. The CDR3 has 14 amino acids. CDR3 sequence: CASSQDLGNNIQYF. For the CDR3, the DNA is TGTGCCAGCAGCCAAGATCTGGGCAACAACATTCAGTACTTC.

There are a few counts of this clonotype. This rearrangement joins TRBV5-1 to TRBJ1-4; D is ambiguous. The V gene's germline CDR1 is SGHRS and CDR2 YFSETQ. This CDR3 is built from 19 residues. Trimming shortened V by 0 bases and J by 4 bases, and 22 bases separated the two germline ends. Written as DNA, the CDR3 is TGCGCCAGCAGCTTGGGTTTGAGCCGCCTCGAACTCTTTAATGAAAAACTGTTTTTT. It yields the protein CASSLGLSRLELFNEKLFF. Using reference TRBV5-1 and TRBJ1-4 for the parts outside the CDR3, the full variable domain is KAGVTQTPRYLIKTRGQQVTLSCSPISGHRSVSWYQQTPGQGLQFLFEYFSETQRNKGNFPGRFSGRQFSNSRSEMNVSTLELGDSALYLCASSLGLSRLELFNEKLFFGSGTQLSVL.

The rearrangement links TRBV6-2 or TRBV6-3 to TRBJ2-7, with D perhaps being TRBD1 or TRBD2 (5 bases each). CDR3 size: 11 residues. Germline CDR1 MNHEY, CDR2 SVGEGT. V was cut by 7 bases and J by 5 bases, with 9 bases left in between. DNA of the CDR3: TGTGCCAGCATGGGGGTCAACGAGCAGTACTTC. Amino acids: CASMGVNEQYF.

This clonotype came up a few times. The chain couples TRBV5-1 to TRBJ2-1; 8 bases match TRBD2. Trimming removed 6 bases from V and 6 bases from J; junction bases left unmatched: 11. The CDR3 has 15 amino acids. The germline CDR1 and CDR2 sequences are SGHRS and YFSETQ. CDR3: CASTPGGQARNEQFF. Written as DNA, the CDR3 is TGCGCCAGCACCCCGGGGGGGCAGGCTCGCAATGAGCAGTTCTTC.

This clonotype came up a few times. The rearrangement uses TRBV4-1 and TRBJ1-2, with TRBD1 matching over 12 bases. Germline V gene sequence: CDR1 MGHRA, CDR2 YSYEKL. The V and J ends lost 4 bases and 2 bases, in that order; junction bases with no gene match: 2. CDR3 length: 15 amino acids. The CDR3 sequence: CASSLGTGGNYGYTF. The CDR3 bases are TGCGCCAGCAGCCTGGGGACAGGGGGCAACTATGGCTACACCTTC.